The 4 T cell receptor beta chains reported below all come from one sample, sequenced in a study of CD8+CD57+ T cells in acquired aplastic anemia. The study profiled TCR beta VDJ and CDR3 using genomic DNA as template. Via MiXCR, TCRdb re-called the reads, giving one row per CDR3 protein. The repertoire holds about 200,000 distinct CDR3 sequences, with less than 75% as singletons. Patients chosen for sequencing had shown CD8+CD57+ cell expansion by flow cytometry. Source material: sorted CD4+, CD8+, or CD8+CD57+ T cells (not recorded which) from PBMCs. These TCRs come from a human donor with aplastic anemia.

In its sample, this clonotype was seen many times. The rearrangement uses TRBV6-5 and TRBJ2-1; TRBD2 might be the D (6 bases). Per the germline V gene, CDR1 is MNHEY and CDR2 is SVGAGI. Between the trimmed V and J ends, which lost 4 bases and 10 bases, there was a span of 14 bases. This CDR3 comprises 13 residues. The CDR3 loop is CASSSVSGHEQFF. Written as DNA, the CDR3 is TGTGCCAGCAGTTCCGTGAGCGGGCACGAGCAGTTCTTC.

Notes on this clonotype: A read error may account for a junction end that differs from germline. The chain combines TRBV5-1 with TRBJ2-2; 7 bases align to TRBD2. This CDR3 spans 13 amino acids. CDR1 is SGHRS and CDR2 is YFSETQ in the germline V gene. The DNA for the CDR3 is TGTGCCAGCAGCTTCGGGACTAAAGGGGAGCTGTTTTTT. Translation gives CASSFGTKGELFF.

Turning to this clonotype: A much larger clone sits a single nucleotide away, making a read error possible. J is TRBJ2-3 and V is TRBV2; weak D call: TRBD2 (7 bases). The germline V gene has CDR1 SNHLY and CDR2 FYNNEI. Deletions cut 7 bases from V and 0 bases from J, with 23 bases between. The CDR3 covers 18 residues. The chain's CDR3 is CASTKGGGGFSSTDTQYF. CDR3 DNA: TGTGCCAGCACGAAAGGGGGGGGGGGGTTTTCTAGCACAGATACGCAGTATTTT.

This clonotype was seen a single time. This rearrangement joins TRBV7-8 to TRBJ2-1; no definite D call. V was trimmed by 1 base and J by 14 bases, leaving 15 bases between them. Germline V CDR1 and CDR2: SGHVS, FQNEAQ. The CDR3 sequence is 13 residues long. The CDR3 sequence is CASSLGSGGTEFF. CDR3 DNA sequence: TGTGCCAGCAGCTTAGGAAGTGGCGGCACAGAGTTCTTC.